This note documents a single T cell receptor (beta chain) sequence. Its antigen remains unknown. cDNA libraries of TCR beta carried unique molecular identifiers. TCRdb analysed the PCR reads with MiXCR anew, one entry per CDR3 protein. The sample has 380,000 or so distinct CDR3 sequences, roughly 38% seen once. Germline CDR1 reads MGHRA; CDR2 reads YSYEKL. The junction had 12 bases not matched to a gene; V was cut back by 2 bases and J by 4 bases. The CDR3 extends over 17 amino acids. This sample is part of a study of post-analysis software for immune sequencing data. Across the study: Disease courses included relapsing-remitting, secondary progressive and progressive-relapsing multiple sclerosis.

Notes on the study in general: When patients were compared with controls, four or five TRBV segments were more frequent, TRBV5-6, TRBV5-1 and TRBV20-1 among them. Versus controls, multiple sclerosis patients showed significantly lower diversity (normalized Chao1).

The origin of this receptor is a girl aged 5-17 years with multiple sclerosis. The sample consisted of blood. The chain combines TRBV4-1 with TRBJ1-2; 8 bases fit TRBD1. The CDR3 loop reads CASSQRLLPGQVYGYTF. The CDR3 coding sequence is TGCGCCAGCAGCCAACGCCTCCTCCCGGGACAGGTCTATGGCTACACCTTC.